This T cell receptor beta chain originates from a study of blood T cell repertoires in COVID-19. Germline values: CDR1 SGHNT, CDR2 YENEEA. The CDR3 has 17 residues. The germline V and J ends were trimmed by 9 bases and 0 bases, with 20 bases remaining between them. The method was immunoSEQ multiplex PCR; TCRdb's version includes in-frame clones alone and lacks a portion of them. The profile shows about 250,000 clones, 70% to 85% of them singletons. This chain links TRBV11-3 with TRBJ1-4; D might be TRBD1 (5 bases). This TCR derives from a man at least 80 years old with acute or convalescent COVID-19. Input material: peripheral blood. The CDR3 bases are TGTGCCAGGGTGGGGCGTTTTAATTTTGCAACTAATGAAAAACTGTTTTTT. Translated: CARVGRFNFATNEKLFF.